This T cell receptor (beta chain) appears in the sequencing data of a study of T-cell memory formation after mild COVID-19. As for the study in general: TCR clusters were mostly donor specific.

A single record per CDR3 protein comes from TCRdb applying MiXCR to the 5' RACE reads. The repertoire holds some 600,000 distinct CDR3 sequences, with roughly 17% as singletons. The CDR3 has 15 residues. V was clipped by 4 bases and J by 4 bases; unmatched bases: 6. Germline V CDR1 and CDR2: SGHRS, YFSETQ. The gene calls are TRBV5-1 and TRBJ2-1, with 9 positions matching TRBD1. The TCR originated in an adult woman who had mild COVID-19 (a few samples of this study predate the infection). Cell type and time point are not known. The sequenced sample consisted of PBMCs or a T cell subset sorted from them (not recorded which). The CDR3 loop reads CASSPTGGQYNEQFF. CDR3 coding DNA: TGCGCCAGCAGCCCTACAGGGGGCCAATACAATGAGCAGTTCTTC.